This T cell receptor (beta chain) was found in a study of shared clonotypes between healthy human individuals. In the study overall: A donor's plate count was three for CD4 naive and three for CD4 memory; CD8 naive had two and CD8 memory one.

General study results and limits: Expectations were that clonotype sharing among donors would be affected by sequencing depth. Among non-shared clonotypes, generation probabilities were lower than among those shared by all four donors.

Worth noting for this clone: The antigen remains undetermined.

Original analysis: Junction-only sequences without quality scores came from ImmunoSEQ, so filtering differed. Only in-frame clones appear in the TCRdb table, and some are missing; sequencing was by immunoSEQ multiplex PCR. V and J calls and clone size are given by that table; D and trimming were obtained from the DNA. The repertoire holds around 2.1 million clones, approximately 95% seen once, with roughly 0.13% in the top ten. Germline lookup yields CDR1 SGHVS and CDR2 FQNEAQ. Trimming removed 2 bases at V and 2 bases at J, with 1 base between. The CDR3 sequence is 12 residues long. The origin of this receptor is a man between 18 and 35 years old in good health. Sequencing used naive CD4+ T cells sorted from blood. Indicated subset: CD45RA+ positively selected. The chain recombines TRBV7-8 with TRBJ2-1; no definite D call. CDR3 protein: CASSLTYNEQFF. The DNA for the CDR3 is TGTGCCAGCAGCTTAACCTACAATGAGCAGTTCTTC.